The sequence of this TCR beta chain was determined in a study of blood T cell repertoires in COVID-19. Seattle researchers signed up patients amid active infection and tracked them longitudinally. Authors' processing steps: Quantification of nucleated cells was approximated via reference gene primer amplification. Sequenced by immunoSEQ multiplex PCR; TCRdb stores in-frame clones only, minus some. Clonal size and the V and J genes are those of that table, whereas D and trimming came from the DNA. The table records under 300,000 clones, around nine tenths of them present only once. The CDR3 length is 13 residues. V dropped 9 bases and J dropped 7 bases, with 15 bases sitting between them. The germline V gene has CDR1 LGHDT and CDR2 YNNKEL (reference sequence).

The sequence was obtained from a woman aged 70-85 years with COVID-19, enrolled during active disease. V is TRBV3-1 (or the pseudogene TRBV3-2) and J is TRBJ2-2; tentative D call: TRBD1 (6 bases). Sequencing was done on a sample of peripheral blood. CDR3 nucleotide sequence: TGTGCCAGTAGTCGACAGGTCGTCGGGGAGCTGTTTTTT. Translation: CASSRQVVGELFF.